This T cell receptor beta chain derives from a study of shared clonotypes between healthy human individuals. Whole-study findings and limits: The naive CD4 repertoires of several donors were compared, and roughly 5.1% of clonotypes were shared. Sequencing depth was a factor that was expected to affect clonotype sharing among donors.

V lost 3 bases and J 4 bases, leaving 17 bases between the germline ends. This CDR3 spans 16 amino acids. The germline gives CDR1 SGHNT, CDR2 YYREEE (reference sequence). Assay: immunoSEQ multiplex PCR; the TCRdb copy retains only in-frame clones and omits some. The data contain 800,000 or so clones, roughly 96% of them singletons. A remark on this clone: Antigen unknown.

As defined, naive CD8 cells were CD45RO-negative and positively selected for CCR7, with terminally differentiated effector memory CD45RA+ cells excluded. The sequenced sample consisted of naive CD8+ T cells sorted from blood. V is TRBV5-4 and J is TRBJ1-5, with TRBD1 as a possible D gene (5 bases). The clonotype was recovered from a young man in good health. This CDR3 reads CASSSGGALANQPQHF. DNA of the CDR3: TGTGCCAGCAGCTCAGGAGGGGCGCTAGCAAATCAGCCCCAGCATTTT.